This TCR beta chain was sequenced for a study of CD8 T cells in Susac syndrome. With random hexamers, reverse transcription was performed on about 0.45 to 1 ug of RNA. Using its own MiXCR run on the immunoSEQ multiplex PCR reads, TCRdb lists one record per CDR3 protein. The sample has around 130,000 distinct CDR3 sequences; more than 75% are singletons. Sequences were obtained from CD8+ T cells from PBMCs. The TCR sequence derives from a human donor with multiple sclerosis.

CDR3 bases: TGTGCCACCACGGACAGCACGAATCAGCCCCAGCATTTT. Amino acids: CATTDSTNQPQHF. The chain uses TRBV15 and TRBJ1-5; possible D gene TRBD1, 6 bases. The CDR3 spans 13 residues. V was trimmed by 7 bases and J by 4 bases, leaving 11 bases between them. The germline CDR1 and CDR2 sequences are LNHNV and YYDKDF (reference sequence).